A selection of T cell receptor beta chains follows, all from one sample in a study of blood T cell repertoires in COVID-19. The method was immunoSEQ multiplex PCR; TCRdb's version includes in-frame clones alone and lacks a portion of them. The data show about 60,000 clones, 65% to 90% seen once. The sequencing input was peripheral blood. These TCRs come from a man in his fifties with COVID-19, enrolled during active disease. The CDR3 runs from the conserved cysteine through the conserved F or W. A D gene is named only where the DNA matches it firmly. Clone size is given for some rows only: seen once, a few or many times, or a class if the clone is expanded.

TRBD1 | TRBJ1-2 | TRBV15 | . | TGTGCCACCAGCCAACGAGGGGTGGGACAGGGGGCGCATGGCTACACCTTC | CATSQRGVGQGAHGYTF
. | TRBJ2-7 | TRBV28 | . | TGTGCCAGCAGGTTCTCCCCTGGGACAACAACCTACGAGCAGTACTTC | CASRFSPGTTTYEQYF
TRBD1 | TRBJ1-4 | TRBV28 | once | TGTGCCAGCAGTCCATCCGGGACAGGTCAAAATGAAAAACTGTTTTTT | CASSPSGTGQNEKLFF
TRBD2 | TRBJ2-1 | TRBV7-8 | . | TGTGCCAGCAGCTTATTAGCGGGAACTTACAATGAGCAGTTCTTC | CASSLLAGTYNEQFF
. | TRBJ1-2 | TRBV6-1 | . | TGTGCCAGCAGTGAAGTTCAGGGGTACTATGGCTACACCTTC | CASSEVQGYYGYTF
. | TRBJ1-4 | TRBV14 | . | TGTGCCAGCAGCCAAGCTTCAGGGTGGGGTAGTGAAAAACTGTTTTTT | CASSQASGWGSEKLFF
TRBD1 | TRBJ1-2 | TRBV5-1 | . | TGCGCCAGCAGCCTAACAGGGGTGAATGGCTACACCTTC | CASSLTGVNGYTF
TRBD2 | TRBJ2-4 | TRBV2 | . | TGTGCCAGCAAGGCGGGAGTCCCAAAAAACATTCAGTACTTC | CASKAGVPKNIQYF
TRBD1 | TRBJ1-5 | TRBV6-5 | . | TGTGCCAGCAGTCGACAGGGTAATCAGCCCCAGCATTTT | CASSRQGNQPQHF
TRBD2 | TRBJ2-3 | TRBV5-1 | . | TGCGCCAGCAGCTTGCTGACTAGCGGGAGTTCAGATACGCAGTATTTT | CASSLLTSGSSDTQYF
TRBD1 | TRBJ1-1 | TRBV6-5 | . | TGTGCCAGCAGCAATAACAGGGGGTACGGAGCTTTCTTT | CASSNNRGYGAFF
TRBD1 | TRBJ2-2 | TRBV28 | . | TGTGCCAGCAAGACAGGGGTAACGCGGGAGCTGTTTTTT | CASKTGVTRELFF
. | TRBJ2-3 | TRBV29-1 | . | TGCAGCGTTGTTAGGAGGGCCGGGGAGGATACGCAGTATTTT | CSVVRRAGEDTQYF
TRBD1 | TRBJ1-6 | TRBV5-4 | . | TGTGCCAGCAGCCGACCGGGACAGGGGAATTCACCCCTCCACTTT | CASSRPGQGNSPLHF
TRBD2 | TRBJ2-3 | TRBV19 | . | TGTGCCAGTAGTAGGACTAGCGGGAGCTCAGATACGCAGTATTTT | CASSRTSGSSDTQYF
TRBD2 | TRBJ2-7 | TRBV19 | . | TGTGCCAGTAGTATAGCTCCTAGCGGGAACAGGTACGAGCAGTACTTC | CASSIAPSGNRYEQYF
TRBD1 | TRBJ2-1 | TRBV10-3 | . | TGTGCCATCAGTGAAAGGGGGCAGGGTGGCAACAATGAGCAGTTCTTC | CAISERGQGGNNEQFF
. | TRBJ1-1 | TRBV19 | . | TGTGCCAGTAGTCCCGGGAGCACTGAAGCTTTCTTT | CASSPGSTEAFF
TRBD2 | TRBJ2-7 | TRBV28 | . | TGTGCCACCCGGACTAGCGGGAGGGACTACGAGCAGTACTTC | CATRTSGRDYEQYF
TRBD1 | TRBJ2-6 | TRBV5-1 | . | TGCGCCAGCAGCCAACAGGGGGCTGGGGCCAACGTCCTGACTTTC | CASSQQGAGANVLTF
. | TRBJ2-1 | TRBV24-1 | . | TGTGCCACCAGTGACGAGAACAATGAGCAGTTCTTC | CATSDENNEQFF
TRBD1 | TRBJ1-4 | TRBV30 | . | TGTGCCTGGAGTGTCCAGGGGGCGGCTAATGAAAAACTGTTTTTT | CAWSVQGAANEKLFF
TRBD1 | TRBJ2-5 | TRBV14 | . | TGTGCCAGCAGCCAAAGGACAGGGGGGGCAGAGACCCAGTACTTC | CASSQRTGGAETQYF
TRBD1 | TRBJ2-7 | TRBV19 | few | TGTGCCAGTAGCCTTGGATTTGCGGGACAGGGGGCGCGGGAGCAGTACTTC | CASSLGFAGQGAREQYF
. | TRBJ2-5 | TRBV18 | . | TGTGCCAGCTCACTCATCGGGGAGTTTGGACAAGAGACCCAGTACTTC | CASSLIGEFGQETQYF
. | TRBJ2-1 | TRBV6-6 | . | TGTGCCAGCAGTTACGGACTAACCTACAATGAGCAGTTCTTC | CASSYGLTYNEQFF
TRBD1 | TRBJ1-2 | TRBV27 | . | TGTGCCAGCAGTACCCGACCGGACAGGGGATATGGCTACACCTTC | CASSTRPDRGYGYTF
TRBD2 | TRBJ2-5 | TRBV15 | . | TGTGCCACCAGCAGAGGAGCGGGAGGGCCGGGAGAGACCCAGTACTTC | CATSRGAGGPGETQYF
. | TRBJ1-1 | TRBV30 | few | TGTGCCTGGAATGTCAGGGTAGGTGCTGAAGCTTTCTTT | CAWNVRVGAEAFF
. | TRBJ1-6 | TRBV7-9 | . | TGTGCCAGCAGCTTAGGGTCGGGGAATTCACCCCTCCACTTT | CASSLGSGNSPLHF
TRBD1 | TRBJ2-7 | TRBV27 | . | TGTGCCAGCCGTCCACTCGGACAGGGAAGCTACGAGCAGTACTTC | CASRPLGQGSYEQYF
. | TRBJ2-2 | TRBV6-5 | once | TGTGCCATTAGGGGGGGTAACACCGGGGAGCTGTTTTTT | CAIRGGNTGELFF
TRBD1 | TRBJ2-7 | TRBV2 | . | TGTGCCGGGGACAGGGGGGCCTACGAGCAGTACTTC | CAGDRGAYEQYF
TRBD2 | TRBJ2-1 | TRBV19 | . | TGTGCCAGTAGTCGAACCGGACTAGCGGGAGTATTAGATGAGCAGTTCTTC | CASSRTGLAGVLDEQFF
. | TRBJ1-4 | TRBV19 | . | TGTGCCAGTAGTACATCGGGGGGGAAGGATGAAAAACTGTTTTTT | CASSTSGGKDEKLFF
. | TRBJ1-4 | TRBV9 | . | TGTGCCAGCAGCGTAGGTGGGCAGTCAAATGAAAAACTGTTTTTT | CASSVGGQSNEKLFF
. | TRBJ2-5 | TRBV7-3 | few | TGTGCCAGCAGCTTAAAAGCGGCGATCCATGAGACCCAGTACTTC | CASSLKAAIHETQYF
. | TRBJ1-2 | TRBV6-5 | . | TGTGCCAGCAGTTCAGGGATGGGCTACACCTTC | CASSSGMGYTF
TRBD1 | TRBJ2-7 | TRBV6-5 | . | TGTGCCAGCAGAGCCGGGACAGCCTACGAGCAGTACTTC | CASRAGTAYEQYF
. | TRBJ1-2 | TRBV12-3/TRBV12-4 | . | TGTGCCAGCAGATACAGGGTCGGAGGCTACACCTTC | CASRYRVGGYTF
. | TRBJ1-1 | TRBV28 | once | TGTGCCAGCAGTTTAAGCGAGGAGAACACTGAAGCTTTCTTT | CASSLSEENTEAFF
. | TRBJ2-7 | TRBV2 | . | TGTGCCAGCAGAGTGGGTGAGGGCTACGAGCAGTACTTC | CASRVGEGYEQYF
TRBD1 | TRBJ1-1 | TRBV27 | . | TGTGCCAGCAGTTTACCAGGGGGCGAAGCTTTCTTT | CASSLPGGEAFF
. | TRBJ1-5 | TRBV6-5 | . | TGTGCCAGCAGTCCCGGACAGCCAAATCAGCCCCAGCATTTT | CASSPGQPNQPQHF
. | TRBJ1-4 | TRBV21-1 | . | TGTGCCAGAGAGGGACAGCAACGACTGGCTAATGAAAAACTGTTTTTT | CAREGQQRLANEKLFF
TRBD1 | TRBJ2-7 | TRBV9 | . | TGTGCCAGCAGCGTTTCGGGACAGGGAAGGAACGAGCAGTACTTC | CASSVSGQGRNEQYF
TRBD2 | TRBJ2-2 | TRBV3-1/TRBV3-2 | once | TGTGCCAGCAGCCAAGAGTCCGGCAGCGGGAGGAGGTACACCGGGGAGCTGTTTTTT | CASSQESGSGRRYTGELFF
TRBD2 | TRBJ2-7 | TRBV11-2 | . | TGTGCCAGCAGCCCTTATTCAAGCGGGAGGACGACCTACGAGCAGTACTTC | CASSPYSSGRTTYEQYF
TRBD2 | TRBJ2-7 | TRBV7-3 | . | TGTGCCAGCAGCGAGCTAGCGGGAGTAGCTGAGCAGTACTTC | CASSELAGVAEQYF
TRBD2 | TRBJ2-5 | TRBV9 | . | TGTGCCAGCAGCGTAGGTATGACTAGCGGGAGAGGAGAGACCCAGTACTTC | CASSVGMTSGRGETQYF
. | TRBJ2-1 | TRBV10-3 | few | TGTGCCATCAGCGGACTAAACAATGAGCAGTTCTTC | CAISGLNNEQFF
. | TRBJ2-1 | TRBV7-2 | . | TGTGCCAGCAGTTACTATAGGGCTAGCGAGAGTGAGCAGTTCTTC | CASSYYRASESEQFF
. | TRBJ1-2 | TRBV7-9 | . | TGTGCCAGCAGCTTAGCGGGAGGGGGGGCTGGCTACACCTTC | CASSLAGGGAGYTF
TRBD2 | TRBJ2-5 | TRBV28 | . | TGTGCCAGCAGTCCCACCCGTAGGGCTAGCGGATCCTTCTACCAAGAGACCCAGTACTTC | CASSPTRRASGSFYQETQYF